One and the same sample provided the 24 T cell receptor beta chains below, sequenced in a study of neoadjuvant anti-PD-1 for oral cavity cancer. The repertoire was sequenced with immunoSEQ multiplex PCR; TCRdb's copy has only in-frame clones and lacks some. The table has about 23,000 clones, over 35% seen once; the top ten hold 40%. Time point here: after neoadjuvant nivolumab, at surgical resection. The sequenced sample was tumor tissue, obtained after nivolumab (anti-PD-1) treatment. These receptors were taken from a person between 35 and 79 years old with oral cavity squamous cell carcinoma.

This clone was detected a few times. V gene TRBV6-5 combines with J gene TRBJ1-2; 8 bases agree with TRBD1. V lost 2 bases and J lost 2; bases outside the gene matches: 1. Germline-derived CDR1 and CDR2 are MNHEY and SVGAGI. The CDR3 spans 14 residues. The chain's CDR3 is CASSYTGGNYGYTF. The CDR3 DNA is TGTGCCAGCAGTTACACAGGGGGGAACTATGGCTACACCTTC.

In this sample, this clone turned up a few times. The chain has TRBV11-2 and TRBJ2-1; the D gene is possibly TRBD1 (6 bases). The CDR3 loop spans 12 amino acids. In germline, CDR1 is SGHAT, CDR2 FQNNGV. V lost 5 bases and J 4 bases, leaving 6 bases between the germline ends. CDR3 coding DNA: TGTGCCAGCAGCGGACAGTACAATGAGCAGTTCTTC. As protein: CASSGQYNEQFF.

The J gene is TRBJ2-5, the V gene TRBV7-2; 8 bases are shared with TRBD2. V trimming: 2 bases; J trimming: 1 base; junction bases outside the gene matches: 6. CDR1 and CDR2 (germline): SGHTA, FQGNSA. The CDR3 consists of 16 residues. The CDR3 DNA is TGTGCCAGCAGCTTACTGGCGGGGGGTTCCCAAGAGACCCAGTACTTC. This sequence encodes CASSLLAGGSQETQYF.

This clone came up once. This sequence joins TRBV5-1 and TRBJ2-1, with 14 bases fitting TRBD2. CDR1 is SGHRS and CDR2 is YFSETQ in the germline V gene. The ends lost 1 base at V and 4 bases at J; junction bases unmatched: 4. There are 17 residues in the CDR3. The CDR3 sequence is CASSLSGTSGGYNEQFF. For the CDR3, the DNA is TGCGCCAGCAGCTTGTCCGGGACTAGCGGGGGATACAATGAGCAGTTCTTC.

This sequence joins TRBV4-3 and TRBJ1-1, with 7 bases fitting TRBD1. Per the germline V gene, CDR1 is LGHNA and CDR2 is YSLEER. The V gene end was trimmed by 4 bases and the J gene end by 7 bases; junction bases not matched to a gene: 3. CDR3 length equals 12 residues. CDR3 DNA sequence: TGCGCCAGCAGCCCCCGACAGGGTGAAGCTTTCTTT. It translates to CASSPRQGEAFF.

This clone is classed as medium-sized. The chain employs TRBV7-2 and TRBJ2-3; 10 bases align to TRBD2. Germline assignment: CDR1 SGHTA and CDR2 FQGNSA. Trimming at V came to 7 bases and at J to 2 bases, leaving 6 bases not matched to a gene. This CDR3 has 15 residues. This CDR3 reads CASNLAGAYTDTQYF. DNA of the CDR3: TGTGCCAGCAACCTAGCGGGGGCCTACACAGATACGCAGTATTTT.

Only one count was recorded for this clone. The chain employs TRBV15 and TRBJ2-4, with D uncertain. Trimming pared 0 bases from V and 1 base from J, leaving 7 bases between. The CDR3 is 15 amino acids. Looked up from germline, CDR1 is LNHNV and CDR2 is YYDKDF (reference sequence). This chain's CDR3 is CATSRDAAAKNIQYF. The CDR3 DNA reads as TGTGCCACCAGCAGAGATGCGGCTGCCAAAAACATTCAGTACTTC.

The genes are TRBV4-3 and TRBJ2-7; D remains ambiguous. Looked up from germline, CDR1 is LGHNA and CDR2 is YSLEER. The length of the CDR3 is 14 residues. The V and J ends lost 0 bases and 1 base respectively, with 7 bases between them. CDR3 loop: CASSQDALSYEQYF. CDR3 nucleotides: TGCGCCAGCAGCCAAGATGCCCTATCCTACGAGCAGTACTTC.

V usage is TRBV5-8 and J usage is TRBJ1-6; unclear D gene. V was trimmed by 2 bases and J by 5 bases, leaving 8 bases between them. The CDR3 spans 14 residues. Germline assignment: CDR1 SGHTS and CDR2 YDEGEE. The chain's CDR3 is CASSFSSHNSPLHF. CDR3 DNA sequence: TGTGCCAGCAGCTTTTCTAGTCATAATTCACCCCTCCACTTT.

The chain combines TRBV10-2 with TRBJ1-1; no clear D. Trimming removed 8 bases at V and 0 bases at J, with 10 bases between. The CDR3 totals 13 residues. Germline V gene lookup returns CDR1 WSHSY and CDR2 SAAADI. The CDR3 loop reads CASLYAMNTEAFF. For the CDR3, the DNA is TGCGCCAGCCTGTATGCCATGAACACTGAAGCTTTCTTT.

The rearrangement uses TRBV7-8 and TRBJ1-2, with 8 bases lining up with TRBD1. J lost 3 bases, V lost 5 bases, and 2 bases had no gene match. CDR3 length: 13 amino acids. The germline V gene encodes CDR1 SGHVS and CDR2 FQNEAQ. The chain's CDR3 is CASSPGGDYGYTF. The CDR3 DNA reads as TGTGCCAGCAGCCCAGGGGGCGACTATGGCTACACCTTC.

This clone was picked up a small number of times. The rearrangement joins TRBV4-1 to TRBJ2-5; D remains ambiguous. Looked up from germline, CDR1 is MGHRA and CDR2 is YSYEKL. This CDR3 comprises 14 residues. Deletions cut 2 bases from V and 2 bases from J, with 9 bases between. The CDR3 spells CASSQSRQQETQYF. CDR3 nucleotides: TGCGCCAGCAGCCAATCGAGGCAGCAAGAGACCCAGTACTTC.

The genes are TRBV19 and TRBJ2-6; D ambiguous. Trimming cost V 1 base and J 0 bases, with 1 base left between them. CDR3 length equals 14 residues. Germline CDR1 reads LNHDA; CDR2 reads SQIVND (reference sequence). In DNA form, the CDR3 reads TGTGCCAGTAGTATAGTCTCTGGGGCCAACGTCCTGACTTTC. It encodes CASSIVSGANVLTF.

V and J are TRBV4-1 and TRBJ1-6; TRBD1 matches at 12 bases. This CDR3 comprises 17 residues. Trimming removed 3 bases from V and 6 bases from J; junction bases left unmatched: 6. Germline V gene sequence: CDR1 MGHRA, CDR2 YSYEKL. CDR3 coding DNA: TGCGCCAGCAGCCAGGGGGGGACAGGGGGCTCTAATTCACCCCTCCACTTT. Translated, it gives CASSQGGTGGSNSPLHF.

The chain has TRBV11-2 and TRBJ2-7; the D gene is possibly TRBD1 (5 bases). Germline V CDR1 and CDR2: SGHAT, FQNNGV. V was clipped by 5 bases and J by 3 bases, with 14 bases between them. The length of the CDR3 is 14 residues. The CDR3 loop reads CASSPGARYYEQYF. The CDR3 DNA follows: TGTGCCAGCAGCCCTGGGGCGAGGTACTACGAGCAGTACTTC.

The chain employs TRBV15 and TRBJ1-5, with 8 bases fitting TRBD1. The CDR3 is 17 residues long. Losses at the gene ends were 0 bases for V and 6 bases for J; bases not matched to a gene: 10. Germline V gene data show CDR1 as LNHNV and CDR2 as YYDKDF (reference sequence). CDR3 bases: TGTGCCACCAGCAGAGATTCGAACAGGGGGAGGTTTCAGCCCCAGCATTTT. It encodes CATSRDSNRGRFQPQHF.

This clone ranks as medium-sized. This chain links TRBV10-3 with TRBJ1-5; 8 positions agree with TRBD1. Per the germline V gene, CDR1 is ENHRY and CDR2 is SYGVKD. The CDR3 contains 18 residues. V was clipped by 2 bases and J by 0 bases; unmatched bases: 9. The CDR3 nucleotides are TGTGCCATCAGTGAGAACAGGGGGACACACAATAGCAATCAGCCCCAGCATTTT. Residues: CAISENRGTHNSNQPQHF.

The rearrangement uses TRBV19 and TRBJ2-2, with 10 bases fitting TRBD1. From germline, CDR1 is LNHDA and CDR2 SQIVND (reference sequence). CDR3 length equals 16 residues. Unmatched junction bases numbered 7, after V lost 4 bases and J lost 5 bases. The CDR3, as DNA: TGTGCCAGTAGTACCTTGGGACAGGGGAGGACCGGGGAGCTGTTTTTT. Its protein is CASSTLGQGRTGELFF.

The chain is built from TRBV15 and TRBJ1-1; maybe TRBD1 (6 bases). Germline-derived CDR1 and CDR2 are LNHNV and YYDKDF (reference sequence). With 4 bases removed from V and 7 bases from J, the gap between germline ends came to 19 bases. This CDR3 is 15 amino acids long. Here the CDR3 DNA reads TGTGCCACCAGCACTAAAAACGTGAGACAGGATGAAGCTTTCTTT. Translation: CATSTKNVRQDEAFF. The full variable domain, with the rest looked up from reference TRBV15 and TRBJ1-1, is DAMVIQNPRYQVTQFGKPVTLSCSQTLNHNVMYWYQQKSSQAPKLLFHYYDKDFNNEADTPDNFQSRRPNTSFCFLDIRSPGLGDTAMYLCATSTKNVRQDEAFFGQGTRLTVV.

The CDR3: CASRPTGEYTEAFF. CDR3 coding DNA: TGTGCCAGCAGACCTACAGGGGAGTACACTGAAGCTTTCTTT. The chain recombines TRBV6-1 with TRBJ1-1; 7 nucleotides agree with TRBD1. V dropped 6 bases and J dropped 3; count of bases not matched to a gene: 7. Germline CDR1 and CDR2: MNHNS and SASEGT. CDR3 length: 14 residues.

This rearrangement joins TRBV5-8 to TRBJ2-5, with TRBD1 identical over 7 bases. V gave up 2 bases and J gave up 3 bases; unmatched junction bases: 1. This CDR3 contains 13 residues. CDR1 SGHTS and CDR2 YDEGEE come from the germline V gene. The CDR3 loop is CASSFGTEETQYF. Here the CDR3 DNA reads TGTGCCAGCAGCTTTGGGACAGAAGAGACCCAGTACTTC.

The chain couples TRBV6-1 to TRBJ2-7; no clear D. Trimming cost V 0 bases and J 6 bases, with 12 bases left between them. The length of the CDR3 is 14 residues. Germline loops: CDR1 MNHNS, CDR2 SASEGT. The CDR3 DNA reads TGTGCCAGCAGTGAAGCGGGTAAGAGGAGCGAGCAGTACTTC. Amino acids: CASSEAGKRSEQYF.

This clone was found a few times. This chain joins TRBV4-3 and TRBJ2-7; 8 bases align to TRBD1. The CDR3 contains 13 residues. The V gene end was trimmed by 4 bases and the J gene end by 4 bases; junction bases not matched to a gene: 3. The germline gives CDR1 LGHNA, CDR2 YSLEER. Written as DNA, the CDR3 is TGCGCCAGCAGCCGCCGGACAGGGTACGAGCAGTACTTC. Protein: CASSRRTGYEQYF.

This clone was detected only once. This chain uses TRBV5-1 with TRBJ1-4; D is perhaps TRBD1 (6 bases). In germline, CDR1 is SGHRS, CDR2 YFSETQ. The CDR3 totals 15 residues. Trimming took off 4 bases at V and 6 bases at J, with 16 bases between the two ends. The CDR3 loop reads CASSPQGGGDEKLFF. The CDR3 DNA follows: TGCGCCAGCAGCCCTCAGGGAGGGGGGGATGAAAAACTGTTTTTT.